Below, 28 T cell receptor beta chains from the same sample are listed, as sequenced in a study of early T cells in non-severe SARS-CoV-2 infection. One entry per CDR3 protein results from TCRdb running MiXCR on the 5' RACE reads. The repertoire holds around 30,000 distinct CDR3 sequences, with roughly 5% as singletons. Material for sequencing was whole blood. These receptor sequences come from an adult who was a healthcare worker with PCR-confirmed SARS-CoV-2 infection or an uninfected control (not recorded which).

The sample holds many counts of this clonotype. The CDR3: CSVVGTAYNEQFF. CDR3 nucleotide sequence: TGCAGCGTTGTGGGGACAGCGTACAATGAGCAGTTCTTC. V usage is TRBV29-1 and J usage is TRBJ2-1, with 7 positions matching TRBD1. CDR3 size: 13 residues. From germline, CDR1 is SQVTM and CDR2 ANQGSEA. Unmatched junction bases numbered 4, after V lost 4 bases and J lost 4 bases.

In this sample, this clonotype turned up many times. CDR3 region: CASSATLAGRREQYF. For the CDR3, the DNA is TGTGCCAGCAGCGCAACCCTAGCGGGGAGGAGGGAGCAGTACTTC. The chain carries TRBV7-8 and TRBJ2-7; TRBD2 agrees at 9 bases. With 5 bases clipped from V and 7 bases from J, the junction kept 12 bases outside the gene matches. In germline, CDR1 is SGHVS, CDR2 FQNEAQ. CDR3 size: 15 residues. Filled out from reference TRBV7-8 and TRBJ2-7, the complete variable domain reads GAGVSQSPRYKVAKRGQDVALRCDPISGHVSLFWYQQALGQGPEFLTYFQNEAQLDKSGLPSDRFFAERPEGSVSTLKIQRTQQEDSAVYLCASSATLAGRREQYFGPGTRLTVT.

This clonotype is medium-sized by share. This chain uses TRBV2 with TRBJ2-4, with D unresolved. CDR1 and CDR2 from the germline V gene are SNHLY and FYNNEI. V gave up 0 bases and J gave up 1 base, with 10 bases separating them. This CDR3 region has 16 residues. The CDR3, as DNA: TGTGCCAGCAGTGAAGCCTTCATTATGGCCAAAAACATTCAGTACTTC. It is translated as CASSEAFIMAKNIQYF.

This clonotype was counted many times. CDR3 nucleotide sequence: TGCAGTGCTAGAGCGGGGGCCGCAGGGCCCTACGAGCAGTACTTC. Translation: CSARAGAAGPYEQYF. This chain uses TRBV20-1 with TRBJ2-7; possibly TRBD1 or TRBD2 for D (6 bases each). The CDR3 loop spans 15 amino acids. CDR1 and CDR2 (germline): DFQATT, SNEGSKA (reference sequence). Trimming stripped 1 base from V and 2 bases from J, with 15 bases between.

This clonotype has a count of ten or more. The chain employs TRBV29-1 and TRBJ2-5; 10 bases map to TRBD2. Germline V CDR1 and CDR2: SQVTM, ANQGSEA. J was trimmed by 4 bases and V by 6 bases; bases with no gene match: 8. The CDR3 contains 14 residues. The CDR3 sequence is CSVVPGLARETQYF. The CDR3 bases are TGCAGCGTGGTTCCGGGACTAGCGAGAGAGACCCAGTACTTC. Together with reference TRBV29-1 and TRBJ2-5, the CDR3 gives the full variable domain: SAVISQKPSRDICQRGTSLTIQCQVDSQVTMMFWYRQQPGQSLTLIATANQGSEATYESGFVIDKFPISRPNLTFSTLTVSNMSPEDSSIYLCSVVPGLARETQYFGPGTRLLVL.

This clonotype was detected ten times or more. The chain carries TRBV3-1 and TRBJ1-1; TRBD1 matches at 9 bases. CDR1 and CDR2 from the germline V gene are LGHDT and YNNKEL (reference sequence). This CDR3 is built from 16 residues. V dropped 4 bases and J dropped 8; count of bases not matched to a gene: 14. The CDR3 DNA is TGTGCCAGCAGCCGAACCCCAGGGGGACAGGGTCCCGAAGCTTTCTTT. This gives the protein CASSRTPGGQGPEAFF.

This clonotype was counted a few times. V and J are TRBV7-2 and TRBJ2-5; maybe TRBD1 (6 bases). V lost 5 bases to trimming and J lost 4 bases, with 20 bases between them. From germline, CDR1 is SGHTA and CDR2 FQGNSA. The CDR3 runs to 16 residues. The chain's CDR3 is CASSDTNRVFTETQYF. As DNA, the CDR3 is TGTGCCAGCAGCGACACTAACAGGGTTTTCACAGAGACCCAGTACTTC. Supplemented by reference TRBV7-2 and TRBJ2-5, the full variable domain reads GAGVSQSPSNKVTEKGKDVELRCDPISGHTALYWYRQSLGQGLEFLIYFQGNSAPDKSGLPSDRFSAERTGGSVSTLTIQRTQQEDSAVYLCASSDTNRVFTETQYFGPGTRLLVL.

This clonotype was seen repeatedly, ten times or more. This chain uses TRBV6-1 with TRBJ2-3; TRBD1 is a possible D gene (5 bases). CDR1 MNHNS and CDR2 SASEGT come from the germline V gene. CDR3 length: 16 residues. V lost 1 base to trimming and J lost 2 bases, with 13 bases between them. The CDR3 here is CASSEVWKGNTDTQYF. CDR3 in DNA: TGTGCCAGCAGTGAAGTGTGGAAGGGGAACACAGATACGCAGTATTTT.

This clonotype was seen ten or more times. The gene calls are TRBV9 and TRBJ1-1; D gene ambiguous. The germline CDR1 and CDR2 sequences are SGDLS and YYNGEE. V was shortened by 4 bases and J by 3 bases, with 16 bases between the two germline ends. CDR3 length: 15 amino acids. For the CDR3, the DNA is TGTGCCAGCAGCTCATCCCAGTGGAGTTACACTGAAGCTTTCTTT. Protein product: CASSSSQWSYTEAFF.

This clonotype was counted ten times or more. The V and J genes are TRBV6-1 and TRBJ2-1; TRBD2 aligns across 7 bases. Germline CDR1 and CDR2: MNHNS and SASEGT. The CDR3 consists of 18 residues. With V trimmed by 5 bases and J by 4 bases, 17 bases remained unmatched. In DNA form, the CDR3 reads TGTGCCAGCAGTAAAGGGGACTACCAGGGTCGGGGGTACAATGAGCAGTTCTTC. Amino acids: CASSKGDYQGRGYNEQFF.

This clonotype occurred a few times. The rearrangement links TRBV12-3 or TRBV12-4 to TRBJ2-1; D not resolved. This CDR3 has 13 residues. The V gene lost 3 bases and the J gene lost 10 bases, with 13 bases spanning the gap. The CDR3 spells CASSFGQAWEQFF. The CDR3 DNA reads TGTGCCAGCAGTTTCGGGCAGGCTTGGGAGCAGTTCTTC.

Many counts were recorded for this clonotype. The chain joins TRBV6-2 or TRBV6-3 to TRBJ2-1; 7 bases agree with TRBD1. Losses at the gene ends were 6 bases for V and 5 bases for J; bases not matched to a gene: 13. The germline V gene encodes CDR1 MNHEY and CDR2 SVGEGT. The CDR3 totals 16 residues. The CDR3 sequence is CASSLDSGTANNEQFF. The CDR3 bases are TGTGCCAGCAGCTTGGATTCCGGGACAGCCAACAATGAGCAGTTCTTC.

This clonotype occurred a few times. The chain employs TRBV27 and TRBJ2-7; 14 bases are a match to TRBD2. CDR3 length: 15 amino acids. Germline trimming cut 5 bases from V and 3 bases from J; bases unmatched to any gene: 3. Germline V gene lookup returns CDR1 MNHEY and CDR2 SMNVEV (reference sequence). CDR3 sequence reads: CASSLGTSGGYEQYF. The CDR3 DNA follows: TGTGCCAGCAGTCTAGGGACTAGCGGGGGCTACGAGCAGTACTTC.

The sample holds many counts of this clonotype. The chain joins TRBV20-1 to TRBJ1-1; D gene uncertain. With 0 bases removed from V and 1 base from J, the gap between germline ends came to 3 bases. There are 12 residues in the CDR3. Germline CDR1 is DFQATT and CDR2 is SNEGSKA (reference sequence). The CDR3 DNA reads TGCAGTGCTAGAGAGACGAACACTGAAGCTTTCTTT. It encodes CSARETNTEAFF.

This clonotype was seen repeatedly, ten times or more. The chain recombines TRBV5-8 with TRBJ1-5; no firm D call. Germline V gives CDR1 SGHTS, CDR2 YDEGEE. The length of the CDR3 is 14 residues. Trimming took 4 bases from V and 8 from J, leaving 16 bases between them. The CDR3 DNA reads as TGTGCCAGCAGCCTTGTAGGACCTAGGAAGCCCCAGCATTTT. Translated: CASSLVGPRKPQHF.

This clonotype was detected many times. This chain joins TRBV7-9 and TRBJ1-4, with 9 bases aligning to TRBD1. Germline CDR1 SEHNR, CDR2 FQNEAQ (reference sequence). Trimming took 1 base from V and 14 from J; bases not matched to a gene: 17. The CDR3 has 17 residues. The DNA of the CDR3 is TGTGCCAGCAGCTTAGTAAGGGGCTCGGGACAGGGACATCAGCTGTTTTTT. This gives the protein CASSLVRGSGQGHQLFF. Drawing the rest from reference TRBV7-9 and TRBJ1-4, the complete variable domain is DTGVSQNPRHKITKRGQNVTFRCDPISEHNRLYWYRQTLGQGPEFLTYFQNEAQLEKSRLLSDRFSAERPKGSFSTLEIQRTEQGDSAMYLCASSLVRGSGQGHQLFFGSGTQLSVL.

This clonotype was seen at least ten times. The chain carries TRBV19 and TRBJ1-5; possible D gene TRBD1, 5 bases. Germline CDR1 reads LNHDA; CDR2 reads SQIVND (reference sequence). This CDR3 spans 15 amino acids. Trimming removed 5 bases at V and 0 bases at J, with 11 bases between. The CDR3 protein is CASSQDSNSNQPQHF. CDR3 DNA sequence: TGTGCCAGTAGTCAAGACAGCAATAGCAATCAGCCCCAGCATTTT.

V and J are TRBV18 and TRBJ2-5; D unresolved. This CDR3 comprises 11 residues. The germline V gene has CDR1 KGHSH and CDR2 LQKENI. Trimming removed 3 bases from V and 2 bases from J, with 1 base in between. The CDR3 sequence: CASSPQETQYF. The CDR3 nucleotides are TGTGCCAGCTCACCGCAAGAGACCCAGTACTTC.

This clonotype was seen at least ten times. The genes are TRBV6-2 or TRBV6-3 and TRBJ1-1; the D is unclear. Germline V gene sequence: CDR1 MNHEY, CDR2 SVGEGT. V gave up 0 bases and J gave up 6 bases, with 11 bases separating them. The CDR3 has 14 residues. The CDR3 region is CASSYSTITAEAFF. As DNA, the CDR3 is TGTGCCAGCAGTTACTCGACCATTACGGCTGAAGCTTTCTTT.

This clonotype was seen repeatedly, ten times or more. The CDR3 DNA sequence: TGTGCCAGCAGCTCAGACGGACTGACCTACGAGCAGTACTTC. This sequence encodes CASSSDGLTYEQYF. This chain joins TRBV11-2 and TRBJ2-7; D perhaps matches TRBD2 (5 bases). The V end was cut by 4 bases, the J end by 2 bases, with 12 bases between. The CDR3 contains 14 residues. Per the germline V gene, CDR1 is SGHAT and CDR2 is FQNNGV.

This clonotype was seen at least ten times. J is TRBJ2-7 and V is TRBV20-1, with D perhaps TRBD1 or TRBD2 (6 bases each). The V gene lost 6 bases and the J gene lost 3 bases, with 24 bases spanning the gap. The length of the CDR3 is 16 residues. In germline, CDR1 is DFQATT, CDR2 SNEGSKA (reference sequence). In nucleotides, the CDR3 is TGCAGTGCCCCTGCGGAGGGGGGACGGGATAACTACGAGCAGTACTTC. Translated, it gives CSAPAEGGRDNYEQYF.

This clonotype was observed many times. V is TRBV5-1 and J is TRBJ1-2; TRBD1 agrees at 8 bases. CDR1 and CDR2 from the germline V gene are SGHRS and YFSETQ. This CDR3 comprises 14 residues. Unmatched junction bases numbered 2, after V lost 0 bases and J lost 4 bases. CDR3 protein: CASSLGTGGYGYTF. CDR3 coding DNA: TGCGCCAGCAGCTTGGGAACAGGGGGCTATGGCTACACCTTC. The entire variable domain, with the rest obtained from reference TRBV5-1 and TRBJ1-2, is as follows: KAGVTQTPRYLIKTRGQQVTLSCSPISGHRSVSWYQQTPGQGLQFLFEYFSETQRNKGNFPGRFSGRQFSNSRSEMNVSTLELGDSALYLCASSLGTGGYGYTFGSGTRLTVV.

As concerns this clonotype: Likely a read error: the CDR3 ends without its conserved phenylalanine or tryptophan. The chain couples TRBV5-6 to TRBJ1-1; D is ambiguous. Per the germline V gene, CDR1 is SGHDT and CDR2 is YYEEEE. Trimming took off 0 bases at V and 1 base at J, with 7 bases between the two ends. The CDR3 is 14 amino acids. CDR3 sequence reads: CASSLAGRNTEAFL. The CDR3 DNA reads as TGTGCCAGCAGCTTGGCCGGGAGGAACACTGAAGCTTTCCTT.

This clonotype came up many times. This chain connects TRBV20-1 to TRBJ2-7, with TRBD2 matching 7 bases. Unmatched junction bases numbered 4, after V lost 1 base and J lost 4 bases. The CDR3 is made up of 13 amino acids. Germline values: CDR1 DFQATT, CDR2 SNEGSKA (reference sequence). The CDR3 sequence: CSARGKRDYEQYF. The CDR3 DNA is TGCAGTGCTAGAGGCAAGCGGGATTACGAGCAGTACTTC.

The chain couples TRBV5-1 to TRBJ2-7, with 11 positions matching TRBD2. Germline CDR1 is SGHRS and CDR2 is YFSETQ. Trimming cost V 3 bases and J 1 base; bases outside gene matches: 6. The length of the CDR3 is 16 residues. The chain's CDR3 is CASSSGGTSGSYEQYF. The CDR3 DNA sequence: TGCGCCAGCAGCTCCGGCGGGACTAGCGGATCCTACGAGCAGTACTTC.

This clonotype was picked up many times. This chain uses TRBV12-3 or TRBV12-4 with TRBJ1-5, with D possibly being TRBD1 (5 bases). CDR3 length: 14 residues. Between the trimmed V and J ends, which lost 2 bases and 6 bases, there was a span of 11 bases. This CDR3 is CASSLTQVTQPQHF. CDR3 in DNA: TGTGCCAGCAGTTTAACACAGGTAACTCAGCCCCAGCATTTT.

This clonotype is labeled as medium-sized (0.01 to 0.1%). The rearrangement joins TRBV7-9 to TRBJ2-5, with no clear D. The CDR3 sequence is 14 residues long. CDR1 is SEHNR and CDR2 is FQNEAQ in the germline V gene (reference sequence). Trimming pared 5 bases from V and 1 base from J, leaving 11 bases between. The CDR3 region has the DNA TGTGCCAGCAGCCCGATCGACATCCAAGAGACCCAGTACTTC. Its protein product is CASSPIDIQETQYF.

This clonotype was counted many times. The CDR3 nucleotides are TGCAGTGCTAGTGCTCTAGCGGGGGGGGCAGAGACCCAGTACTTC. The encoded protein is CSASALAGGAETQYF. The chain joins TRBV20-1 to TRBJ2-5; TRBD2 matches at 12 bases. The germline V gene encodes CDR1 DFQATT and CDR2 SNEGSKA (reference sequence). The CDR3 is 15 amino acids. V lost 3 bases, J lost 4 bases, and 6 bases stayed unmatched.